The source of this T cell receptor beta chain is a study of identical twins listed by TCRdb under 2016. For the study in its entirety: To test whether fetal clonotypes persist, this study deep-sequenced TCR alpha and beta repertoires from monozygotic twins, from unrelated adults of various ages, and from cord blood. To rule out contamination, replicate twin experiments were performed at different times with different library preparation protocols.

For this clonotype: Its antigen is still unknown. No clone much larger than this one lies a single base away; base qualities are absent.

The library was generated by 5' RACE. Instrument used: Illumina HiSeq 2000. Template switching introduced a universal primer binding site; the final cDNA contained a unique molecular identifier, enabling accurate counting of TCR cDNA molecules. First-strand cDNA for TCR alpha and beta chains was synthesized from specific primers in the conserved constant-segment region. To control for contamination, every cDNA library carried two barcodes: a SMART-Mk sample barcode plus Illumina barcodes. TruSeq adapter sequences, together with Illumina sample barcodes, were added in two successive PCR steps. The TCR alpha and beta cDNA libraries were sequenced on the Illumina HiSeq platform using custom primers. The published analysis was carried out like this. Raw reads were processed with MiGEC to extract unique molecular identifiers, and MiXCR was used to determine CDR3 positions. Recombination models were inferred per individual with the repgenHMM and IGoR tools using an EM algorithm. The analysis of shared clonotypes was done with the tcR package in R, with sharing normalized by the product of cloneset sizes. To study raw recombination without the effects of thymic and clonal selection, out-of-frame nonproductive sequences were analyzed. TCRdb passed the public sequencing reads through fastp at Q25 and MiXCR, retaining productive beta sequences. Rows are combined by CDR3 protein, so each entry shows the most common genes and DNA. These V and J calls originate from TCRdb's pipeline instead of the authors' own analysis. The sample has approximately 500,000 distinct CDR3 sequences on record, 13% to 15% of them singletons. The ten largest clones take up around 0.4% of the sample.

Every donor in the study was a healthy Caucasian. Three pairs of female monozygotic twins, all aged 18 to 29 years, were included in the twin cohort. CD4+ and CD8+ T cell populations were isolated with positive isolation kits from Invitrogen. Paper-wide results and their limitations: Conclusions relied on cross-sectional statistical analysis, since the same donors could not be followed over many years. Compared with coincidental sharing between unrelated individuals, out-of-frame TCR alpha sequences shared between twins showed an excess of sequences with low generation probability. Zero-insertion analyses could be partly confounded by invariant T cells such as MAIT and iNKT, although diverse VJ usage argued against such confounding for most clonotypes. Abundant cord blood beta clonotypes had fewer insertions, young adult naive repertoires showed a similar but weaker trend, and memory repertoires showed no such trend. The excess sharing between twins in beta out-of-frame sequences was weaker because fewer shared sequences reduced the signal-to-noise ratio. Out-of-frame TCR alpha sharing in monozygotic twins was systematically underestimated by recombination models, whereas sharing between unrelated individuals was in agreement with the recombination models.

Another study also made use of these data, one on yellow fever vaccine responses in identical twins. Reported in the second study: According to the authors, in identical twins the way T cells responded to vaccination appeared partly convergent and partly personalized. The study precisely tracked vaccine-responding T cell clones in identical twins.

This clonotype originated in a woman aged 18-35 years in good health. Sequencing used CD4+ T cells sorted from blood.

The CDR3 protein is CASSLGTSGRPNTGELFF. The DNA sequence follows: TGCGCCAGCAGCTTGGGGACTAGCGGGAGGCCTAACACCGGGGAGCTGTTTTTT. Recombination connected TRBV5-1 to TRBJ2-2; 14 of the junction bases match TRBD2. The junction shows trimming of 0 bases on V and 2 bases on J, and the gene matches do not reach 3 bases of it. CDR3 length: 18 amino acids, cysteine to phenylalanine. Kept here is only the CDR3 DNA, which spans 54 bases and is read in frame from base 1. CDR1 and CDR2, looked up from the germline V gene, are SGHRS and YFSETQ.